These 20 T cell receptor beta chains were all obtained from the same sample, sequenced in a study of OX40 agonist ivuxolimab in advanced cancers. Here immunoSEQ multiplex PCR was the method, and the copy in TCRdb shows in-frame clones only, minus some. The sample lists approximately 82,000 clones, about 85% occurring once. Here the sequenced sample was CD4+ or CD8+ T cells sorted from blood, taken in a trial of the OX40 agonist ivuxolimab. The receptor source for this set is an adult with an advanced solid tumor such as melanoma, head and neck, liver or kidney cancer.

The rearrangement links TRBV5-4 to TRBJ1-6, with TRBD1 matching over 8 bases. V dropped 4 bases and J dropped 6; count of bases not matched to a gene: 9. The CDR3 totals 16 residues. Germline V lookup: CDR1 SGHNT, CDR2 YYREEE (reference sequence). The CDR3 sequence is CASSKDRAQTNSPLHF. The CDR3 DNA follows: TGTGCCAGCAGCAAGGACAGGGCCCAAACTAATTCACCCCTCCACTTT.

This clone turned up a few times. This chain joins TRBV19 and TRBJ1-1; a possible D gene is TRBD1 (6 bases). The CDR3 extends over 14 amino acids. The V gene's germline CDR1 is LNHDA and CDR2 SQIVND (reference sequence). Trimming stripped 4 bases from V and 4 bases from J, with 13 bases between. In DNA form, the CDR3 reads TGTGCCAGTAGTAAACTCCAGGGGTTCACTGAAGCTTTCTTT. This encodes CASSKLQGFTEAFF.

The genes are TRBV7-6 and TRBJ1-1; the match to TRBD1 covers 7 bases. Germline values: CDR1 SGHVS, CDR2 FNYEAQ. The trim removed 6 bases at V and 2 bases at J, leaving 3 bases unmatched. CDR3 size: 13 residues. CDR3 region: CASSWDSNTEAFF. The CDR3 DNA is TGTGCCAGCAGTTGGGACAGTAACACTGAAGCTTTCTTT.

This clone was seen only once. The genes are TRBV11-3 and TRBJ1-1; D unresolved. Trimming took 0 bases from V and 1 from J, leaving 6 bases between them. Germline values: CDR1 SGHNT, CDR2 YENEEA. The CDR3 has 14 amino acids. The CDR3 reads CASSLDRENTEAFF. CDR3 nucleotide sequence: TGTGCCAGCAGCTTAGATCGTGAGAACACTGAAGCTTTCTTT. The full variable domain, completed using reference TRBV11-3 and TRBJ1-1, is EAGVVQSPRYKIIEKKQPVAFWCNPISGHNTLYWYLQNLGQGPELLIRYENEEAVDDSQLPKDRFSAERLKGVDSTLKIQPAELGDSAVYLCASSLDRENTEAFFGQGTRLTVV.

V and J are TRBV18 and TRBJ2-1; 8 bases agree with TRBD1. Germline V gives CDR1 KGHSH, CDR2 LQKENI. The CDR3 is 14 residues long. Trimming removed 5 bases from V and 5 bases from J; junction bases left unmatched: 5. In nucleotides, the CDR3 is TGTGCCAGCTCATACGGGACAGGTAACAATGAGCAGTTCTTC. Translated: CASSYGTGNNEQFF. Filled out from reference TRBV18 and TRBJ2-1, the complete variable domain reads NAGVMQNPRHLVRRRGQEARLRCSPMKGHSHVYWYRQLPEEGLKFMVYLQKENIIDESGMPKERFSAEFPKEGPSILRIQQVVRGDSAAYFCASSYGTGNNEQFFGPGTRLTVL.

This rearrangement joins TRBV9 to TRBJ2-7; D ambiguous. The CDR3 runs to 14 residues. Trimming cost V 3 bases and J 0 bases, with 10 bases left between them. Germline lookup yields CDR1 SGDLS and CDR2 YYNGEE. Here the CDR3 reads CASSDTDLSYEQYF. DNA of the CDR3: TGTGCCAGCAGCGATACAGATCTCTCCTACGAGCAGTACTTC. Looking up the rest from reference TRBV9 and TRBJ2-7 gives the full variable domain: DSGVTQTPKHLITATGQRVTLRCSPRSGDLSVYWYQQSLDQGLQFLIQYYNGEERAKGNILERFSAQQFPDLHSELNLSSLELGDSALYFCASSDTDLSYEQYFGPGTRLTVT.

This clone was observed once. The chain joins TRBV18 to TRBJ2-4; D may be TRBD2 (5 bases). This CDR3 region has 14 residues. Germline CDR1 is KGHSH and CDR2 is LQKENI. V lost 6 bases and J lost 6, with 15 bases in between. The CDR3 nucleotides read TGTGCCAGCTCGGCAACGGGGAGTGGAAACATTCAGTACTTC. Protein: CASSATGSGNIQYF.

CDR3 sequence reads: CASSLEDQPQHF. CDR3 DNA: TGTGCCAGCAGCTTAGAAGACCAGCCCCAGCATTTT. V and J are TRBV7-9 and TRBJ1-5; D unresolved. Trimming left V 1 base short and J 7 bases short, with 5 bases between. CDR3 length: 12 residues. Germline-derived CDR1 and CDR2 are SEHNR and FQNEAQ (reference sequence).

J is TRBJ1-2 and V is TRBV5-8; TRBD1 is a possible D gene (5 bases). V shed 0 bases and J shed 4 bases, with 16 bases lying between them. Germline CDR1 reads SGHTS; CDR2 reads YDEGEE. This CDR3 contains 16 residues. The CDR3: CASSLVGGDVSYGYTF. The CDR3 DNA follows: TGTGCCAGCAGCTTGGTGGGTGGGGACGTATCCTATGGCTACACCTTC. Together with reference TRBV5-8 and TRBJ1-2, the CDR3 gives the full variable domain: EAGVTQSPTHLIKTRGQQATLRCSPISGHTSVYWYQQALGLGLQFLLWYDEGEERNRGNFPPRFSGRQFPNYSSELNVNALELEDSALYLCASSLVGGDVSYGYTFGSGTRLTVV.

V is TRBV6-1 and J is TRBJ1-3; 7 bases are a match to TRBD1. The V and J ends lost 11 bases and 0 bases, in that order; junction bases with no gene match: 7. This CDR3 comprises 14 residues. From germline, CDR1 is MNHNS and CDR2 SASEGT. The CDR3 is CAGKGQLSGNTIYF. The CDR3 nucleotides read TGTGCCGGCAAGGGACAGCTCTCTGGAAACACCATATATTTT.

J is TRBJ1-6 and V is TRBV6-5, with D unclear. CDR1 and CDR2 from the germline V gene are MNHEY and SVGAGI. This CDR3 contains 14 residues. Trimming took 6 bases from V and 8 from J, leaving 14 bases between them. CDR3 nucleotide sequence: TGTGCCAGCAGCCCCGACCAGGTTTATTCACCCCTCCACTTT. This codes for CASSPDQVYSPLHF.

This chain links TRBV5-1 with TRBJ2-1; the match to TRBD1 covers 7 bases. The CDR3 runs 14 residues. After removal of 7 bases from V and 5 bases from J, the junction contained 9 bases not matched to a gene. CDR1 is SGHRS, CDR2 YFSETQ, per germline. The CDR3 bases are TGCGCCAGCGCAGGACAGGTTGGGAACAATGAGCAGTTCTTC. The encoded protein is CASAGQVGNNEQFF.

V gene TRBV2 combines with J gene TRBJ2-5; 12 bases agree with TRBD2. This CDR3 has 14 amino acids. V dropped 4 bases and J dropped 5; count of bases not matched to a gene: 2. In germline, CDR1 is SNHLY, CDR2 FYNNEI. The CDR3 DNA reads as TGTGCCAGCAGTGGACTAGCGGGGGCGGAGACCCAGTACTTC. Its protein product is CASSGLAGAETQYF.

The chain joins TRBV2 to TRBJ2-5, with unresolved D. This CDR3 spans 12 amino acids. Germline CDR1 reads SNHLY; CDR2 reads FYNNEI. V was trimmed by 8 bases and J by 1 base, leaving 8 bases between them. CDR3 region: CASRRVQETQYF. The CDR3 coding sequence is TGTGCCAGCCGGAGAGTCCAAGAGACCCAGTACTTC.

This clone turned up a few times. The chain links TRBV10-2 to TRBJ1-3; D is undetermined. This CDR3 spans 15 amino acids. Per germline, CDR1 WSHSY and CDR2 SAAADI. Trimming left V 2 bases short and J 0 bases short, with 8 bases between. The CDR3 loop is CASSERVSSGNTIYF. CDR3 in DNA: TGCGCCAGCAGTGAGAGAGTCTCCTCTGGAAACACCATATATTTT.

The chain couples TRBV19 to TRBJ2-7; D assignment may be TRBD1 or TRBD2 (5 bases each). The CDR3 runs 15 residues. Germline V lookup: CDR1 LNHDA, CDR2 SQIVND (reference sequence). Between the trimmed V and J ends, which lost 0 bases and 3 bases, there was a span of 12 bases. The CDR3 DNA sequence: TGTGCCAGTAGTATAGAAAGGTCTGGGGGCTACGAGCAGTACTTC. Amino acid sequence: CASSIERSGGYEQYF.

The chain is built from TRBV7-3 and TRBJ1-1; a possible D gene is TRBD1 (5 bases). Germline-derived CDR1 and CDR2 are SGHTA and FQGTGA. This CDR3 is 15 amino acids long. Between the trimmed V and J ends, which lost 2 bases and 1 base, there was a span of 11 bases. The CDR3 region has the DNA TGTGCCAGCAGCTTAGGGGGGATACAGAACACTGAAGCTTTCTTT. Residues: CASSLGGIQNTEAFF.

The CDR3 is CASSPDPAVIGNTIYF. CDR3 DNA: TGTGCCAGCAGCCCTGACCCAGCTGTGATTGGAAACACCATATATTTT. The chain recombines TRBV5-4 with TRBJ1-3; no reliable D call. Germline CDR1 and CDR2: SGHNT and YYREEE (reference sequence). The V end was cut by 4 bases, the J end by 3 bases, with 17 bases between. The CDR3 is 16 residues long.

V is TRBV11-2 and J is TRBJ2-1, with D possibly TRBD1 on 6 matching bases. The CDR3 covers 13 residues. V was shortened by 5 bases and J by 7 bases, with 12 bases between the two germline ends. CDR1 SGHAT and CDR2 FQNNGV come from the germline V gene. CDR3 DNA sequence: TGTGCCAGCAGCCCAGGACAGCCGAATGAGCAGTTCTTC. It is translated as CASSPGQPNEQFF.

V gene TRBV28 combines with J gene TRBJ2-2; 11 bases are a match to TRBD2. The CDR3 contains 14 residues. Germline lookup yields CDR1 MDHEN and CDR2 SYDVKM. Trimming removed 9 bases from V and 3 bases from J; junction bases left unmatched: 3. The CDR3 is CASGLAGDTGELFF. CDR3 sequence (DNA): TGTGCCAGTGGACTAGCGGGTGACACCGGGGAGCTGTTTTTT.